Below, 27 T cell receptor beta chains from the same sample are listed, as sequenced in a study of blood T cell repertoires in COVID-19. The table came from immunoSEQ multiplex PCR; TCRdb's copy has only in-frame clones and leaves some out. The sample lists some 530,000 clones; 70% to 90% were seen once. Sequencing was done on a sample of peripheral blood. These receptors all come from a human donor in a cohort sampled during active COVID-19.

This sequence joins TRBV6-2 or TRBV6-3 and TRBJ2-7, with TRBD2 matching 8 bases. Looked up from germline, CDR1 is MNHEY and CDR2 is SVGEGT. V lost 2 bases and J lost 4; bases outside the gene matches: 7. CDR3 length: 15 residues. The CDR3 region is CASSYKSGGLYEQYF. The CDR3, as DNA: TGTGCCAGCAGTTACAAATCGGGAGGGCTGTACGAGCAGTACTTC.

The chain links TRBV7-3 to TRBJ2-3, with 7 bases lining up with TRBD1. The CDR3 spans 18 residues. Germline CDR1 reads SGHTA; CDR2 reads FQGTGA. With V trimmed by 4 bases and J by 3 bases, 16 bases remained unmatched. For the CDR3, the DNA is TGTGCCAGCAGCTCCATCGGGGACAGCTCCGGTCGGACAGATACGCAGTATTTT. Translated: CASSSIGDSSGRTDTQYF.

The J gene is TRBJ2-1, the V gene TRBV20-1; TRBD2 matches at 15 bases. CDR1 and CDR2 from the germline V gene are DFQATT and SNEGSKA (reference sequence). The V gene end was trimmed by 3 bases and the J gene end by 4 bases; junction bases not matched to a gene: 10. The CDR3 sequence is 18 residues long. The CDR3 sequence is CSASVRTSGRALYNEQFF. In nucleotides, the CDR3 is TGCAGTGCTAGTGTCCGGACTAGCGGGAGGGCGTTGTACAATGAGCAGTTCTTC.

This chain links TRBV4-2 with TRBJ2-1; 7 nucleotides line up with TRBD2. The CDR3 loop spans 15 amino acids. J was trimmed by 4 bases and V by 1 base; bases with no gene match: 4. Germline lookup yields CDR1 LGHNA and CDR2 YNFKEQ. This CDR3 is CASSQAAGVYNEQFF. The DNA of the CDR3 is TGTGCCAGCAGCCAAGCCGCGGGAGTTTACAATGAGCAGTTCTTC.

The V gene is TRBV6-5, the J gene TRBJ2-1; D is unclear. Between the trimmed V and J ends, which lost 2 bases and 1 base, there was a span of 9 bases. Looked up from germline, CDR1 is MNHEY and CDR2 is SVGAGI. The CDR3 covers 15 residues. The CDR3 DNA follows: TGTGCCAGCAGTTACATGATAGATTCCTACAATGAGCAGTTCTTC. It yields the protein CASSYMIDSYNEQFF.

V gene TRBV19 combines with J gene TRBJ2-7; D might be TRBD1 (5 bases). The V gene's germline CDR1 is LNHDA and CDR2 SQIVND (reference sequence). V lost 1 base and J 2 bases, leaving 9 bases between the germline ends. The CDR3 runs to 14 residues. CDR3 in DNA: TGTGCCAGTAGTATAGGAGGCAGGGCCTACGAGCAGTACTTC. Protein product: CASSIGGRAYEQYF.

V and J are TRBV29-1 and TRBJ2-1; 9 bases are shared with TRBD2. The CDR3 covers 15 residues. J gave up 1 base and V 4 bases, and 5 bases lay outside the gene matches. The V gene's germline CDR1 is SQVTM and CDR2 ANQGSEA. The CDR3 region is CSVATSGGSYNEQFF. The CDR3 bases are TGCAGCGTTGCGACCAGCGGGGGGTCCTACAATGAGCAGTTCTTC.

The genes are TRBV5-1 and TRBJ2-3; D is ambiguous. The CDR3 loop spans 14 amino acids. Germline CDR1 and CDR2: SGHRS and YFSETQ. V was trimmed by 6 bases and J by 1 base, leaving 12 bases between them. This CDR3 is CASKSVLGTDTQYF. The DNA of the CDR3 is TGCGCCAGCAAGTCGGTGCTAGGCACAGATACGCAGTATTTT.

The chain combines TRBV27 with TRBJ2-3, with TRBD2 as a possible D gene (5 bases). This CDR3 spans 14 amino acids. Trimming cost V 8 bases and J 2 bases, with 14 bases left between them. Germline values: CDR1 MNHEY, CDR2 SMNVEV (reference sequence). DNA for the CDR3: TGTGCCAGCTCCTCAAGAGCGGACACAGATACGCAGTATTTT. As protein: CASSSRADTDTQYF.

This clone was seen a few times. A junction boundary mismatches the germline segment, possibly from a read error. This rearrangement joins TRBV10-1 to TRBJ2-1, with TRBD2 matching 8 bases. Germline CDR1 reads WNHNN; CDR2 reads SYGVQD (reference sequence). This CDR3 has 14 residues. CDR3 sequence: CATSSSGRHNEQFF. CDR3 DNA sequence: TGCGCCACCAGTTCGAGCGGGAGACACAATGAGCAGTTCTTC.

The chain recombines TRBV5-5 with TRBJ2-7; no reliable D call. Germline V gene lookup returns CDR1 SGHKS and CDR2 YYEKEE (reference sequence). The CDR3 loop spans 12 amino acids. Trimming took 4 bases from V and 1 from J, leaving 6 bases between them. This CDR3 reads CASSAPSYEQYF. DNA for the CDR3: TGTGCCAGCAGCGCGCCTTCCTACGAGCAGTACTTC.

This clone has just one count. At one end the junction does not follow the germline gene, possibly because of a read error. This chain uses TRBV7-9 with TRBJ1-1, with 7 bases lining up with TRBD1. The CDR3 has 14 residues. Germline V gene data show CDR1 as SEHNR and CDR2 as FQNEAQ (reference sequence). CDR3 amino acids: CATSAGTENTEAFF. CDR3 in DNA: TGTGCCACCAGCGCCGGGACAGAGAACACTGAAGCTTTCTTT.

The V gene is TRBV5-1, the J gene TRBJ2-3, with D possibly TRBD1 on 6 matching bases. The CDR3 covers 15 residues. The germline CDR1 and CDR2 sequences are SGHRS and YFSETQ. Trimming removed 5 bases from V and 1 base from J, with 14 bases in between. CDR3 in amino acids: CASRPQGLGTDTQYF. CDR3 in DNA: TGCGCCAGCAGACCACAGGGTCTGGGCACAGATACGCAGTATTTT.

This clone came up once. This sequence joins TRBV19 and TRBJ2-7, with D perhaps matching TRBD2 (6 bases). This CDR3 spans 14 amino acids. V was trimmed by 6 bases and J by 3 bases, leaving 15 bases between them. Germline V lookup: CDR1 LNHDA, CDR2 SQIVND (reference sequence). The CDR3 sequence: CASSSLASYYEQYF. The CDR3 DNA sequence: TGTGCCAGTAGCTCTCTAGCGTCATACTACGAGCAGTACTTC.

The chain has TRBV27 and TRBJ1-4; 10 nucleotides line up with TRBD1. Trimming took 7 bases from V and 11 from J; bases not matched to a gene: 13. The germline V gene encodes CDR1 MNHEY and CDR2 SMNVEV (reference sequence). This CDR3 spans 15 amino acids. The CDR3 coding sequence is TGTGCCAGCACCGAGACAGGGGGCGCGGAGGAGAAACTGTTTTTT. It codes for CASTETGGAEEKLFF.

The gene calls are TRBV7-2 and TRBJ2-1, with D possibly TRBD2 on 6 matching bases. Germline lookup yields CDR1 SGHTA and CDR2 FQGNSA. The V end lost 5 bases, the J end lost 1 base, and 24 bases lay between the germline ends. The CDR3 is made up of 19 amino acids. The CDR3 here is CASSPLGGNQRRSYNEQFF. The CDR3 nucleotides are TGTGCCAGCAGCCCCCTCGGCGGGAACCAAAGGAGGTCCTACAATGAGCAGTTCTTC. Full variable domain (outside the CDR3, taken from reference TRBV7-2 and TRBJ2-1): GAGVSQSPSNKVTEKGKDVELRCDPISGHTALYWYRQSLGQGLEFLIYFQGNSAPDKSGLPSDRFSAERTGGSVSTLTIQRTQQEDSAVYLCASSPLGGNQRRSYNEQFFGPGTRLTVL.

This clone was seen once. The chain joins TRBV2 to TRBJ1-5, with a tentative D call TRBD1 (6 bases). Per germline, CDR1 SNHLY and CDR2 FYNNEI. The CDR3 extends over 15 amino acids. Trimming removed 5 bases at V and 0 bases at J, with 11 bases between. This CDR3 is CASSPLGGSNQPQHF. DNA of the CDR3: TGTGCCAGCAGTCCTTTAGGGGGTAGCAATCAGCCCCAGCATTTT.

The gene calls are TRBV18 and TRBJ2-7; maybe TRBD2 (6 bases). Germline V gene lookup returns CDR1 KGHSH and CDR2 LQKENI. V was clipped by 2 bases and J by 6 bases, with 14 bases between them. CDR3 length: 14 amino acids. CDR3 residues: CASSPSRELREQYF. The CDR3, as DNA: TGTGCCAGCTCACCATCGCGGGAACTTCGCGAGCAGTACTTC.

This chain uses TRBV30 with TRBJ1-2; 8 positions agree with TRBD1. Germline CDR1 GTSNPN, CDR2 SVGIG (reference sequence). The V and J ends lost 3 bases and 6 bases, in that order; junction bases with no gene match: 3. The CDR3 length is 12 residues. The CDR3 DNA reads as TGTGCCTGGAGGGACAGGGAGAATGGCTACACCTTC. Amino acids: CAWRDRENGYTF.

The V call is TRBV4-2, the J call TRBJ2-2; 12 nucleotides match TRBD2. V shed 1 base, J shed 5 bases, and the junction held 2 bases outside the gene matches. The CDR3 is made up of 16 amino acids. Germline V gene data show CDR1 as LGHNA and CDR2 as YNFKEQ. CDR3 DNA sequence: TGTGCCAGCAGCCAAGCAGGGACTAGCGGGACCGGGGAGCTGTTTTTT. This gives the protein CASSQAGTSGTGELFF.

This clone was found once. The rearrangement links TRBV3-1 (or the pseudogene TRBV3-2) to TRBJ1-2; a possible D gene is TRBD1 (5 bases). This CDR3 spans 13 amino acids. Germline V gene sequence: CDR1 LGHDT, CDR2 YNNKEL (reference sequence). Deletions cut 1 base from V and 6 bases from J, with 9 bases between. The DNA for the CDR3 is TGTGCCAGCAGCCAAGCCAGGGCCGATGGCTACACCTTC. This gives the protein CASSQARADGYTF.

The J gene is TRBJ2-5, the V gene TRBV18; 9 positions agree with TRBD1. CDR1 is KGHSH and CDR2 is LQKENI in the germline V gene. This CDR3 is built from 16 residues. Trimming took 0 bases from V and 5 from J; bases not matched to a gene: 7. CDR3 sequence: CASSPPPTGGMETQYF. CDR3 in DNA: TGTGCCAGCTCACCACCGCCGACAGGGGGTATGGAGACCCAGTACTTC.

The J gene is TRBJ1-2, the V gene TRBV6-5, with TRBD1 matching 9 bases. The CDR3 has 15 amino acids. CDR1 is MNHEY and CDR2 is SVGAGI in the germline V gene. Trimming at V came to 0 bases and at J to 6 bases, leaving 5 bases not matched to a gene. The chain's CDR3 is CASSYSDRGGNGYTF. Written as DNA, the CDR3 is TGTGCCAGCAGTTACTCAGACAGGGGGGGGAATGGCTACACCTTC.

The chain is built from TRBV10-1 and TRBJ1-1; the D gene is possibly TRBD1 (6 bases). The CDR3 is made up of 15 amino acids. Between the trimmed V and J ends, which lost 2 bases and 1 base, there was a span of 11 bases. Germline V gives CDR1 WNHNN, CDR2 SYGVQD (reference sequence). CDR3 DNA: TGCGCCAGCAGTGAGACTCAAGGGGGGAACACTGAAGCTTTCTTT. It translates to CASSETQGGNTEAFF.

The chain links TRBV14 to TRBJ2-7; a possible D gene is TRBD1 (6 bases). Trimming left V 6 bases short and J 3 bases short, with 18 bases between. The CDR3 is 15 residues long. Germline V lookup: CDR1 SGHDN, CDR2 FVKESK. Here the CDR3 reads CASSRWTAKIYEQYF. In DNA form, the CDR3 reads TGTGCCAGCAGTCGCTGGACAGCAAAGATCTACGAGCAGTACTTC.

Comments on this clone: The junction does not match germline at one end; this may be a read error. The V call is TRBV7-7, the J call TRBJ2-2; D gene ambiguous. Germline CDR1 reads SSHAT; CDR2 reads FNYEAQ (reference sequence). This CDR3 contains 16 residues. This CDR3 is CASSLTPGENTGELFF. CDR3 bases: TGTGCTAGCAGCTTAACCCCCGGAGAGAACACCGGGGAGCTGTTTTTT.

J is TRBJ1-6 and V is TRBV19; perhaps TRBD1 as D (6 bases). V lost 6 bases, J lost 9 bases, and 15 bases lay in between. Germline loops: CDR1 LNHDA, CDR2 SQIVND (reference sequence). The CDR3 loop spans 14 amino acids. The CDR3 region is CASRSDRSSSPLHF. DNA for the CDR3: TGTGCCAGTAGGAGCGACAGGTCCAGTTCACCCCTCCACTTT.